The clone carrying this T cell receptor (beta chain) has ten or more counts. The data are from a study of T cell repertoires in cytomegalovirus infection. TCRdb itself ran the reads through MiXCR, one entry per CDR3 protein. The sample includes 200,000 to 300,000 distinct CDR3 sequences, around 13% of them seen just once. Trimming pared 5 bases from V and 7 bases from J, leaving 12 bases between. The CDR3 sequence is 13 residues long. The germline gives CDR1 SGHTA, CDR2 FQGNSA. The chain couples TRBV7-2 to TRBJ1-5, with a possible D match to TRBD1 (6 bases). Source material: PBMCs. The TCR sequence derives from a human donor in good health (CMV status not recorded). Some clones in this sample may be carry-over from other donors' samples. This CDR3 reads CASSPQGYQPQHF. The CDR3, as DNA: TGTGCCAGCAGCCCACAGGGTTACCAGCCCCAGCATTTT.